These T cell receptor beta chains were read from a single sample in a study of shared clonotypes between healthy human individuals. Profiling relied on immunoSEQ multiplex PCR, and the TCRdb table lists in-frame clones only, not all of them. The data show about 1.1 million clones, with roughly 74% seen just once and approximately 0.56% held by the top ten. Sample: memory CD4+ T cells from PBMCs. The receptors originated from a man aged 18 to 29 in good health. Some clones in this sample may be carry-over from other donors' samples. The CDR3 runs from the conserved cysteine through the conserved F or W. The D gene is left open where the match is weak. Size is stated for part of the rows, as once, few or many counts, or as a class when the clone is expanded.

>TRBJ2-7|TRBV5-1|.|.
CASSLGASNEQYF
TGCGCCAGCAGCTTGGGAGCCAGTAACGAGCAGTACTTC
>TRBJ1-5|TRBV6-1|.|many
CASSESGHPNQPQHF
TGTGCCAGCAGTGAGTCGGGACACCCCAATCAGCCCCAGCATTTT
>TRBJ1-1|TRBV4-1|.|.
CASSIRIMNTEAFF
TGCGCCAGCAGCATCAGAATCATGAACACTGAAGCTTTCTTT
>TRBJ2-3|TRBV10-3|.|once
CAISEYQDTQYF
TGTGCCATCAGTGAATACCAAGATACGCAGTATTTT
>TRBJ2-5|TRBV9|TRBD1|.
CASSVGQGKWQETQYF
TGTGCCAGCAGCGTAGGACAGGGGAAATGGCAAGAGACCCAGTACTTC
>TRBJ1-1|TRBV7-6|.|.
CASSWRTANTEAFF
TGTGCCAGCAGCTGGCGTACAGCGAACACTGAAGCTTTCTTT
>TRBJ2-7|TRBV27|TRBD2|once
CASSLSGNKTPYEQYF
TGTGCCAGCAGTTTAAGCGGGAATAAGACCCCCTACGAGCAGTACTTC
>TRBJ2-7|TRBV27|TRBD2|once
CASSRTSGRVYEQYF
TGTGCCAGCAGTCGGACTAGCGGGAGGGTCTACGAGCAGTACTTC
>TRBJ1-2|TRBV4-2|.|.
CASSHDQGANYGYTF
TGTGCCAGCAGCCACGACCAGGGAGCTAACTATGGCTACACCTTC
>TRBJ1-1|TRBV28|.|.
CASSPLGFLDTEAFF
TGTGCCAGCAGTCCTCTAGGGTTTTTGGACACTGAAGCTTTCTTT
>TRBJ2-5|TRBV2|.|.
CASTGGTGLETQYF
TGTGCCAGCACCGGCGGGACCGGATTGGAGACCCAGTACTTC
>TRBJ2-1|TRBV2|.|once
CATQLELLTNEQFF
TGTGCCACCCAGTTAGAACTCCTAACCAATGAGCAGTTCTTC
>TRBJ2-7|TRBV5-5|.|.
CASSLSGTQYEQYF
TGTGCCAGCAGCTTAAGTGGAACCCAATACGAGCAGTACTTC
>TRBJ2-6|TRBV9|.|.
CASSAGLAYSGANVLTF
TGTGCCAGCAGCGCCGGACTCGCCTACTCTGGGGCCAACGTCCTGACTTTC
>TRBJ2-2|TRBV6-5|.|.
CASSYSYQEGELFF
TGTGCCAGCAGTTACTCGTACCAGGAGGGGGAGCTGTTTTTT
>TRBJ1-2|TRBV11-2|TRBD1|once
CASSLEPTPGGSGYTF
TGTGCCAGCAGCTTAGAACCCACCCCAGGGGGCTCTGGCTACACCTTC
>TRBJ2-7|TRBV7-2|.|once
CASSLASTGTYEQYF
TGTGCCAGCAGCTTGGCATCCACAGGGACCTACGAGCAGTACTTC
>TRBJ1-3|TRBV5-4|TRBD1|once
CASSLGGQSGNTIYF
TGTGCCAGCAGCTTGGGGGGACAGTCTGGAAACACCATATATTTT
>TRBJ2-7|TRBV18|TRBD2|.
CASSPVPQSGSSYEQYF
TGTGCCAGCTCACCGGTGCCCCAAAGCGGGAGCTCCTACGAGCAGTACTTC
>TRBJ1-4|TRBV11-2|.|.
CASSSYRTNEKLFF
TGTGCCAGCAGCTCGTATAGAACTAATGAAAAACTGTTTTTT
>TRBJ2-7|TRBV11-3|TRBD1|.
CASSRDRGEQYF
TGTGCCAGCAGCCGGGACAGGGGGGAGCAGTACTTC
>TRBJ1-1|TRBV9|.|once
CASSQRGGLGEAFF
TGTGCCAGCAGCCAGCGGGGTGGGCTCGGTGAAGCTTTCTTT
>TRBJ2-1|TRBV11-2|TRBD2|.
CASSYGTSGRVGNEQFF
TGTGCCAGCAGCTACGGGACTAGCGGGAGGGTAGGGAATGAGCAGTTCTTC
>TRBJ1-3|TRBV14|.|.
CASSQVGAGNTIYF
TGTGCCAGCAGCCAAGTGGGCGCTGGAAACACCATATATTTT
>TRBJ1-4|TRBV5-1|TRBD1|.
CASSWGTAEEKLFF
TGCGCCAGCAGCTGGGGGACAGCAGAAGAAAAACTGTTTTTT
>TRBJ1-4|TRBV28|TRBD1|.
CASRQGGNEKLFF
TGTGCCAGCAGACAGGGGGGAAATGAAAAACTGTTTTTT
>TRBJ2-5|TRBV5-4|TRBD1|.
CASSLAWDRSETQYF
TGTGCCAGCAGCTTGGCCTGGGACAGGTCAGAGACCCAGTACTTC
>TRBJ2-3|TRBV7-3|.|.
CASSTRPGSDTQYF
TGTGCCAGCAGCACGAGACCAGGGTCGGATACGCAGTATTTT
>TRBJ2-5|TRBV7-2|.|once
CASSTHQLETQYF
TGTGCCAGCAGCACACACCAATTGGAGACCCAGTACTTC
>TRBJ2-4|TRBV19|TRBD1|.
CASRPGQGMAKNIQYF
TGTGCCAGTAGACCGGGACAGGGGATGGCCAAAAACATTCAGTACTTC
>TRBJ2-1|TRBV28|TRBD2|.
CASSFFSTSGRNEQFF
TGTGCCAGCAGTTTTTTCTCTACTAGCGGGAGAAATGAGCAGTTCTTC
>TRBJ1-2|TRBV5-1|TRBD1|.
CASRKGFDRDYGYTF
TGCGCCAGCCGCAAGGGGTTCGACAGGGATTATGGCTACACCTTC